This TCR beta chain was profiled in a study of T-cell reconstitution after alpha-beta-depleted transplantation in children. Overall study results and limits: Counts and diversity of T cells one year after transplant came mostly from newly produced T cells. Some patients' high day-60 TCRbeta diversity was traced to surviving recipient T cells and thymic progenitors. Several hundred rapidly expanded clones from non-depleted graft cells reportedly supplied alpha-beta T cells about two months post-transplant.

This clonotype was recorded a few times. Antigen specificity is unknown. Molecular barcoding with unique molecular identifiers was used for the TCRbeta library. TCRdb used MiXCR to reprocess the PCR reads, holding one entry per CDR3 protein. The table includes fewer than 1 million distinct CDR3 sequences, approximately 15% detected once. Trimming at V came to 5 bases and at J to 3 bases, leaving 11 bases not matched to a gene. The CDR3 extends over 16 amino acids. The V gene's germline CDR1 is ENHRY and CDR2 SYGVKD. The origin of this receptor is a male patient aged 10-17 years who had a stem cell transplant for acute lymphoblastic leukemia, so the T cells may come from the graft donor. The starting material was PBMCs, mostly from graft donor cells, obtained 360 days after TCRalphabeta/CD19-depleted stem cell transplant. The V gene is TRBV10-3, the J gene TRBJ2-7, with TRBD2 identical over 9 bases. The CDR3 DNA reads TGTGCCATCAGTAATTCAAGCGGGAGGTCTCTCTACGAGCAGTACTTC. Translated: CAISNSSGRSLYEQYF.